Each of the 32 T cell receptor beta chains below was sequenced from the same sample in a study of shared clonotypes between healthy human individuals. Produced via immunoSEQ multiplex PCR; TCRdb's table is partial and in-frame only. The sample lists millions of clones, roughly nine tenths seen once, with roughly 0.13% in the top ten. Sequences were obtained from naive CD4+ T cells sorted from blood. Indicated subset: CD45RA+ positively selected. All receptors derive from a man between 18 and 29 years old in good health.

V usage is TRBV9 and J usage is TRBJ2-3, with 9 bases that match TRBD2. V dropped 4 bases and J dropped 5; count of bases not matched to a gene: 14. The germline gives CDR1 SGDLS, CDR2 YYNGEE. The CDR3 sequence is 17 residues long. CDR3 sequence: CASSFDLGLATGDTQYF. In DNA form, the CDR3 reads TGTGCCAGCAGCTTTGACTTAGGACTAGCGACAGGAGATACGCAGTATTTT.

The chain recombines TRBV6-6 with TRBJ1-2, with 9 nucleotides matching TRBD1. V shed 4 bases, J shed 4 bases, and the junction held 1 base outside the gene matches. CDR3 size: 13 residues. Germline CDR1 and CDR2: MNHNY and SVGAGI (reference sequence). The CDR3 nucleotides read TGTGCCAGCAGTTGGGACAGGGTCTATGGCTACACCTTC. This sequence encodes CASSWDRVYGYTF.

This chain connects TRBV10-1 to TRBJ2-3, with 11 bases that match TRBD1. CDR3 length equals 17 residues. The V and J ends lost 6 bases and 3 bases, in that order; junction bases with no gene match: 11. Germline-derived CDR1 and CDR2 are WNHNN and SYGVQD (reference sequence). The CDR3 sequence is CASSRTGTGGETDTQYF. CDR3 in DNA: TGCGCCAGCAGCCGCACTGGGACAGGGGGGGAGACAGATACGCAGTATTTT.

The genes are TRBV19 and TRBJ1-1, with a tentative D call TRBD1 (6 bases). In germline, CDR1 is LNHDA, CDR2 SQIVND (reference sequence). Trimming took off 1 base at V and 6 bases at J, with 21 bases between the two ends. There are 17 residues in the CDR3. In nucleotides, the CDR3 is TGTGCCAGTAGTATAGGAGGGTCCGGGACGGGGGCTCCTGAAGCTTTCTTT. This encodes CASSIGGSGTGAPEAFF. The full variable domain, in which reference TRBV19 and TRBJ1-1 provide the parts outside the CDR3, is DGGITQSPKYLFRKEGQNVTLSCEQNLNHDAMYWYRQDPGQGLRLIYYSQIVNDFQKGDIAEGYSVSREKKESFPLTVTSAQKNPTAFYLCASSIGGSGTGAPEAFFGQGTRLTVV.

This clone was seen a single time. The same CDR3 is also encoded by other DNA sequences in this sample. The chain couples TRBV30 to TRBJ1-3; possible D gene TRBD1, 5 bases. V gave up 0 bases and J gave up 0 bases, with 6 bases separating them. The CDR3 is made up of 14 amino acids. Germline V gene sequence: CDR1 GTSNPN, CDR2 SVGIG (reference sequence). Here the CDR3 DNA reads TGTGCCTGGAGTGTGGGGGGCTCTGGAAACACCATATATTTT. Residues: CAWSVGGSGNTIYF.

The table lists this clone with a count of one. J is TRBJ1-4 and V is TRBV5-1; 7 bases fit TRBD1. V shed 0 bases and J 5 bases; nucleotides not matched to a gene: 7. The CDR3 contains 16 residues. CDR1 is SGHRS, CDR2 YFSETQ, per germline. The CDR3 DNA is TGCGCCAGCAGCTTGGCGGTGACAGGGACAAATGAAAAACTGTTTTTT. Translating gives CASSLAVTGTNEKLFF.

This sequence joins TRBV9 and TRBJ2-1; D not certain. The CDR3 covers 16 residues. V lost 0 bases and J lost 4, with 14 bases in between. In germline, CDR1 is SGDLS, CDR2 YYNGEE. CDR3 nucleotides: TGTGCCAGCAGCGTAGCGGCTACGACTGGATACAATGAGCAGTTCTTC. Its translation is CASSVAATTGYNEQFF.

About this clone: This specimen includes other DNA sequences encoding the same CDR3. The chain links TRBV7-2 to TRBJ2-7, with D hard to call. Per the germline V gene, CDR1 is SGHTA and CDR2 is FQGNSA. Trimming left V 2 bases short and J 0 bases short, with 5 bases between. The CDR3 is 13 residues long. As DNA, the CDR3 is TGTGCCAGCAGCTTAAAGAGCTCCTACGAGCAGTACTTC. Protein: CASSLKSSYEQYF.

The CDR3 coding sequence is TGTGCCAGCAGTAAACACCGGAAGGGTGCCCACGACGAGCAGTACTTC. Encoded protein: CASSKHRKGAHDEQYF. The chain employs TRBV6-4 and TRBJ2-7; no reliable D call. V lost 5 bases and J 5 bases, leaving 22 bases between the germline ends. The CDR3 is made up of 16 amino acids. From germline, CDR1 is MRHNA and CDR2 SNTAGT.

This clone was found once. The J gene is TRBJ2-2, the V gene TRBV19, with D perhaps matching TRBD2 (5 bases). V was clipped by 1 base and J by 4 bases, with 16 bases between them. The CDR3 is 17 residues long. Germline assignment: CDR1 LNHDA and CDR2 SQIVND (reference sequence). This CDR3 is CASSIAALGVSTGELFF. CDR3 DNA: TGTGCCAGTAGTATAGCGGCTCTCGGGGTATCCACCGGGGAGCTGTTTTTT.

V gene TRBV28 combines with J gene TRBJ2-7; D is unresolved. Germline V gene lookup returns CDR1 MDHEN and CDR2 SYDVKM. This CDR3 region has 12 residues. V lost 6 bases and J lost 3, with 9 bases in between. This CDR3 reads CASSSLLYEQYF. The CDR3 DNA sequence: TGTGCCAGCAGCTCCTTACTCTACGAGCAGTACTTC.

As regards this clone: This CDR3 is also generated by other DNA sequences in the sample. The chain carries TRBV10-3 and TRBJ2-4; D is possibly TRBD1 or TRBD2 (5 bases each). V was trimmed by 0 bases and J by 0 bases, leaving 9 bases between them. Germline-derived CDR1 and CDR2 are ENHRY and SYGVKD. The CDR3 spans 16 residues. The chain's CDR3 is CAISESGTLAKNIQYF. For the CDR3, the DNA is TGTGCCATCAGTGAGTCGGGGACCCTAGCCAAAAACATTCAGTACTTC.

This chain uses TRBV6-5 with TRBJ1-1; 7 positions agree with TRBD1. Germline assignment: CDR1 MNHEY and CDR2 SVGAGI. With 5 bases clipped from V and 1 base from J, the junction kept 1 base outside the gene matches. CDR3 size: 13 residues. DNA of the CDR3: TGTGCCAGCAGTCCAGGGGGGAACACTGAAGCTTTCTTT. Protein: CASSPGGNTEAFF.

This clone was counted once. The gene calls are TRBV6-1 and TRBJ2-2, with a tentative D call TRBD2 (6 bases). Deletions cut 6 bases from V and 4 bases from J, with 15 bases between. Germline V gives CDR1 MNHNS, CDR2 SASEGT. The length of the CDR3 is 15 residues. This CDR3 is CASRQLTAGTGELFF. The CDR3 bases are TGTGCCAGCAGACAGCTAACAGCGGGCACCGGGGAGCTGTTTTTT.

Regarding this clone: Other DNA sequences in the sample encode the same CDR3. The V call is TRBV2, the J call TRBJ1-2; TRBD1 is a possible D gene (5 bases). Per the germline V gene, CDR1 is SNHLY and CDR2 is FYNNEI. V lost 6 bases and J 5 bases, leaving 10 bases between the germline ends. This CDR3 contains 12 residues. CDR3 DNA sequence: TGTGCCAGCAGGGAGACAGCATATGGCTACACCTTC. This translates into CASRETAYGYTF.

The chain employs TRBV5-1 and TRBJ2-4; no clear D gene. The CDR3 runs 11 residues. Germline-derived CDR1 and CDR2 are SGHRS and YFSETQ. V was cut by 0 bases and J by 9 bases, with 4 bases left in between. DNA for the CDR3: TGCGCCAGCAGCTTGGAAAGCATTCAGTACTTC. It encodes CASSLESIQYF.

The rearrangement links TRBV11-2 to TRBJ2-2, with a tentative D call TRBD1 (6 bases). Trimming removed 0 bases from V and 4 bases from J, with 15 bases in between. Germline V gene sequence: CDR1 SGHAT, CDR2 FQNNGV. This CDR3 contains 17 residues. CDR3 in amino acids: CASSLDRTVSSTGELFF. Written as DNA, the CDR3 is TGTGCCAGCAGCTTAGATAGGACAGTTTCATCCACCGGGGAGCTGTTTTTT.

The DNA of the CDR3 is TGCGCCAGCAGCAGAGGTACTAGCGGGGGGGCCATATCAGGCGAGCAGTACTTC. Protein: CASSRGTSGGAISGEQYF. V and J are TRBV5-1 and TRBJ2-7; 13 positions match TRBD2. Trimming at V came to 4 bases and at J to 6 bases, leaving 16 bases not matched to a gene. There are 18 residues in the CDR3. Germline loops: CDR1 SGHRS, CDR2 YFSETQ.

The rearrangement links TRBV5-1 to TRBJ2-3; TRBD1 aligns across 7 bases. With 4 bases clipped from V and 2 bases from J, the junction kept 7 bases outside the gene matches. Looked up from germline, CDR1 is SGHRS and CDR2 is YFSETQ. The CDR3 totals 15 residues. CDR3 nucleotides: TGCGCCAGCAGCGATGGACAGGCCTCCACAGATACGCAGTATTTT. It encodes CASSDGQASTDTQYF.

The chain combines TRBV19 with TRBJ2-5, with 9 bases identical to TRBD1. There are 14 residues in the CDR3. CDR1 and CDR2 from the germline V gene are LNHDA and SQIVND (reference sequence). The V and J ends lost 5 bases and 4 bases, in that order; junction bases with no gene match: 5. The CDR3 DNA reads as TGTGCCAGTAGTTCCACAGGGGGCGGAGAGACCCAGTACTTC. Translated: CASSSTGGGETQYF.

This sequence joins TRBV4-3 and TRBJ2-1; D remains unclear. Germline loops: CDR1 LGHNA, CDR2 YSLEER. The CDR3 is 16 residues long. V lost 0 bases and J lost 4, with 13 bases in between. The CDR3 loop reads CASSQDLIGAYNEQFF. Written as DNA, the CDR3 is TGCGCCAGCAGCCAAGATTTAATAGGAGCTTACAATGAGCAGTTCTTC.

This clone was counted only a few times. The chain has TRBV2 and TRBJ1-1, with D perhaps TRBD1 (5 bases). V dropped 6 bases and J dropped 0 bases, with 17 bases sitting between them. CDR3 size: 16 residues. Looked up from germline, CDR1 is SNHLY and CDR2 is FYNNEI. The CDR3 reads CASSGDGAVMNTEAFF. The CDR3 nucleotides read TGTGCCAGCAGCGGAGATGGGGCAGTCATGAACACTGAAGCTTTCTTT. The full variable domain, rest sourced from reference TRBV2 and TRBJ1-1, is EPEVTQTPSHQVTQMGQEVILRCVPISNHLYFYWYRQILGQKVEFLVSFYNNEISEKSEIFDDQFSVERPDGSNFTLKIRSTKLEDSAMYFCASSGDGAVMNTEAFFGQGTRLTVV.

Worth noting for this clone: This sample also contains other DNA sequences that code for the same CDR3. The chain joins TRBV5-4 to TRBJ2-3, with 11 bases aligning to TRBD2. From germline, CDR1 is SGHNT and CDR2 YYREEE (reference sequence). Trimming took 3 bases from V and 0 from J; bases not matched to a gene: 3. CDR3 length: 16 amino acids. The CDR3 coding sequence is TGTGCCAGCAGCTCAGGACTAGCGGGCAGCACAGATACGCAGTATTTT. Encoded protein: CASSSGLAGSTDTQYF.

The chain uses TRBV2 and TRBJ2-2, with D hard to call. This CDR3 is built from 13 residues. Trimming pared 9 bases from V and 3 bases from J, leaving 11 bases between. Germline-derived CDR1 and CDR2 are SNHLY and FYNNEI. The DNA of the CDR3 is TGTGCCAGTAGAGTGGGGTACACCGGGGAGCTGTTTTTT. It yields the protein CASRVGYTGELFF.

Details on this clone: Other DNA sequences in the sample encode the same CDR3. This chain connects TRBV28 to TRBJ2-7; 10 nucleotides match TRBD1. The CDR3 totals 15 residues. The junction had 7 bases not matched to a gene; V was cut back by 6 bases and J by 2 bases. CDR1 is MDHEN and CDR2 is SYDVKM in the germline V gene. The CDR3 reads CASSPPGQGTYEQYF. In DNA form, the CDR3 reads TGTGCCAGCAGCCCTCCGGGACAGGGGACCTACGAGCAGTACTTC.

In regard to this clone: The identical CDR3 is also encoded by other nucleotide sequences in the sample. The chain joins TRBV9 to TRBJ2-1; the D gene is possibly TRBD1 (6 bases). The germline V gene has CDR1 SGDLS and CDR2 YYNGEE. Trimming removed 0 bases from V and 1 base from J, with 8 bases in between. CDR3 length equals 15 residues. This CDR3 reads CASSVGGGSYNEQFF. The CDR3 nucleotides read TGTGCCAGCAGCGTAGGAGGGGGTTCCTACAATGAGCAGTTCTTC.

The CDR3 region is CASSLGLAGGTGELFF. CDR3 DNA sequence: TGTGCCAGCAGTCTAGGACTAGCGGGAGGAACCGGGGAGCTGTTTTTT. The chain has TRBV9 and TRBJ2-2; 14 nucleotides line up with TRBD2. Germline trimming cut 5 bases from V and 5 bases from J; bases unmatched to any gene: 5. CDR1 and CDR2 (germline): SGDLS, YYNGEE. The CDR3 is made up of 16 amino acids.

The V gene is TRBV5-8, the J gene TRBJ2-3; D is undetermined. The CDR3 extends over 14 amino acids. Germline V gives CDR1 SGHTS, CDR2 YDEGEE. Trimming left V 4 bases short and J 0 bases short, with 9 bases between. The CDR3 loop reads CASSPLGSTDTQYF. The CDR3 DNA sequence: TGTGCCAGCAGCCCCCTTGGCAGCACAGATACGCAGTATTTT.

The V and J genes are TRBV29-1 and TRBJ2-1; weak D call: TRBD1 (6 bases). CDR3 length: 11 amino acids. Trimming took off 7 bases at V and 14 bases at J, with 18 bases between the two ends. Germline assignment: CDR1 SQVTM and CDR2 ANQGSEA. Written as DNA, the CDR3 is TGCAGCGCAAGGCCTAAGGACAGAGAGTTCTTC. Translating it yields CSARPKDREFF.

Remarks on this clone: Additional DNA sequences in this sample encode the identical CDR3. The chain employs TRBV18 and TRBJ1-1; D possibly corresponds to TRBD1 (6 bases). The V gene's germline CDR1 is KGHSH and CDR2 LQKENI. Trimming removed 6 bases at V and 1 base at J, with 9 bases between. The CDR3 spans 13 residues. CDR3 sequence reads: CASSNRENTEAFF. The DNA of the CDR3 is TGTGCCAGCTCGAACAGGGAGAACACTGAAGCTTTCTTT. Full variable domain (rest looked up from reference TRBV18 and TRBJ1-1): NAGVMQNPRHLVRRRGQEARLRCSPMKGHSHVYWYRQLPEEGLKFMVYLQKENIIDESGMPKERFSAEFPKEGPSILRIQQVVRGDSAAYFCASSNRENTEAFFGQGTRLTVV.

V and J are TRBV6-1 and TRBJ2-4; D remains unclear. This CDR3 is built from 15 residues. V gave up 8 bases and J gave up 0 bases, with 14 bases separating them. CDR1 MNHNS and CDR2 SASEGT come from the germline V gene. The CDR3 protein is CASQQAWLAKNIQYF. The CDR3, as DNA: TGTGCCAGCCAGCAAGCCTGGCTAGCCAAAAACATTCAGTACTTC.

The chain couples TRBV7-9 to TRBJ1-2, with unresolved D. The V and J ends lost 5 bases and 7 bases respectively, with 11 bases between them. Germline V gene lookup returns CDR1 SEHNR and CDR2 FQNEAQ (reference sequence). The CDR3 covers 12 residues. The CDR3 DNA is TGTGCCAGCAGCCCAGATACGGCTGGCTACACCTTC. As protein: CASSPDTAGYTF.